These 16 T cell receptor beta chains originate from one sample sequenced in a study of CD4 and CD8 cells across lung adenocarcinoma regions. TCRdb re-called the PCR reads with MiXCR, one entry per CDR3 protein. The sample has approximately 18,000 distinct CDR3 sequences, around 56% seen once. Specimen: CD8+ T cells from the center of a lung tumor. All receptors derive from a female donor with lung adenocarcinoma. The CD4 and CD8 labels of this study may be unreliable.

The J gene is TRBJ2-1, the V gene TRBV25-1, with a possible D match to TRBD1 (5 bases). The DNA end lines up better with TRBJ2-5; the J call may be wrong. This CDR3 is 13 amino acids long. The V gene's germline CDR1 is MGHDK and CDR2 SYGVNS. The CDR3 DNA reads TGTGCCAGCAAGTGGCAGGGTGGAGAGACCCAGTACTTC. Its translation: CASKWQGGETQYF.

This clonotype has just a few counts. This chain links TRBV9 with TRBJ2-3; 7 bases match TRBD2. V trimming: 0 bases; J trimming: 2 bases; junction bases outside the gene matches: 6. The CDR3 sequence is 16 residues long. Per germline, CDR1 SGDLS and CDR2 YYNGEE. The CDR3: CASSVATGLYTDTQYF. CDR3 sequence (DNA): TGTGCCAGCAGCGTAGCTACGGGACTATACACAGATACGCAGTATTTT. Filled out from reference TRBV9 and TRBJ2-3, the complete variable domain reads DSGVTQTPKHLITATGQRVTLRCSPRSGDLSVYWYQQSLDQGLQFLIQYYNGEERAKGNILERFSAQQFPDLHSELNLSSLELGDSALYFCASSVATGLYTDTQYFGPGTRLTVL.

Of note for this clonotype: Germline and junction disagree at one end, which may indicate a read error. The chain is built from TRBV10-3 and TRBJ2-3; D possibly corresponds to TRBD2 (7 bases). The CDR3 is made up of 14 amino acids. From germline, CDR1 is ENHRY and CDR2 SYGVKD. The CDR3 region is CAGSRGAGTETQYF. CDR3 DNA: TGTGCGGGGTCACGGGGGGCGGGCACAGAGACGCAGTACTTT.

This clonotype is judged medium-sized. This rearrangement joins TRBV27 to TRBJ2-3; tentatively, D is TRBD1 (6 bases). CDR1 and CDR2 (germline): MNHEY, SMNVEV (reference sequence). There are 15 residues in the CDR3. The ends were cut back, 9 bases at V and 1 base at J, with 17 bases in the middle. The DNA for the CDR3 is TGTGCCAGTCAGACTGGACAGCTACGCACAGATACGCAGTATTTT. Amino acid sequence: CASQTGQLRTDTQYF.

This clonotype counts as medium-sized. This rearrangement joins TRBV6-1 to TRBJ2-7; D not certain. V lost 2 bases, J lost 2 bases, and 4 bases lay in between. Germline loops: CDR1 MNHNS, CDR2 SASEGT. The CDR3 totals 12 residues. CDR3 sequence (DNA): TGTGCCAGCAGTGAACTGACCTACGAGCAGTACTTC. Encoded protein: CASSELTYEQYF.

Notes on this clonotype: One end of the junction fails to match germline, which may point to a read error. The V gene is TRBV27, the J gene TRBJ2-2; 8 bases agree with TRBD2. CDR1 and CDR2 from the germline V gene are MNHEY and SMNVEV (reference sequence). The CDR3 runs 14 residues. In nucleotides, the CDR3 is TGTGCCAGCAACCCGGGACTAGGAACCGGTGAGCTGTTTTTT. Translating it yields CASNPGLGTGELFF.

This clonotype has at least ten counts. This chain uses TRBV27 with TRBJ2-2, with 12 bases lining up with TRBD2. The CDR3 length is 16 residues. The V and J ends lost 0 bases and 5 bases, in that order; junction bases with no gene match: 1. Germline-derived CDR1 and CDR2 are MNHEY and SMNVEV (reference sequence). This CDR3 reads CASSLSGTSGTGELFF. The CDR3 nucleotides read TGTGCCAGCAGTTTATCGGGGACTAGCGGGACCGGGGAGCTGTTTTTT.

This clonotype was recorded only once. The genes are TRBV6-1 and TRBJ2-2; D tentatively reads TRBD1 or TRBD2 (6 bases each). CDR1 MNHNS and CDR2 SASEGT come from the germline V gene. The CDR3 contains 14 residues. V was shortened by 6 bases and J by 7 bases, with 15 bases between the two germline ends. The CDR3 loop reads CASRKGGLIGELFF. The CDR3 nucleotides are TGTGCCAGCAGGAAAGGGGGGCTAATCGGGGAGCTGTTTTTT.

The V gene is TRBV10-3, the J gene TRBJ2-1, with 7 bases fitting TRBD2. The CDR3 totals 14 residues. The V segment lost 3 bases and the J segment 8 bases; nucleotides outside the gene matches: 7. CDR1 is ENHRY, CDR2 SYGVKD, per germline. CDR3 residues: CAISDVRGGDEQFF. DNA of the CDR3: TGTGCCATCAGTGATGTCCGGGGAGGGGATGAGCAGTTCTTC.

The chain has TRBV14 and TRBJ2-1; a weak D match, TRBD2 (6 bases). Germline CDR1 reads SGHDN; CDR2 reads FVKESK. The V gene lost 0 bases and the J gene lost 9 bases, with 12 bases spanning the gap. The CDR3 runs 14 residues. The CDR3 sequence: CASSQEGGLGEQFF. The CDR3 DNA reads as TGTGCCAGCAGCCAAGAGGGGGGATTAGGTGAGCAGTTCTTC.

The table lists this clonotype with many counts. The rearrangement joins TRBV10-2 to TRBJ2-1; 9 bases match TRBD2. In germline, CDR1 is WSHSY, CDR2 SAAADI. The CDR3 length is 16 residues. J gave up 6 bases and V 4 bases, and 10 bases lay outside the gene matches. The CDR3 DNA is TGCGCCAGCAGTGGACCCCGGCTAGCGGGACGCAATGAGCAGTTCTTC. Its protein is CASSGPRLAGRNEQFF.

This clonotype rates as medium-sized. The J gene is TRBJ2-1, the V gene TRBV27, with D perhaps given as TRBD1 or TRBD2 (6 bases each). Germline lookup yields CDR1 MNHEY and CDR2 SMNVEV (reference sequence). The CDR3 length is 19 residues. V was shortened by 1 base and J by 1 base, with 20 bases between the two germline ends. The CDR3 spells CASSLYLWAGDSSYNEQFF. The CDR3 DNA reads as TGTGCCAGCAGTTTATATCTCTGGGCAGGGGACTCGTCCTACAATGAGCAGTTCTTC.

The rearrangement links TRBV4-3 to TRBJ2-7; D possibly corresponds to TRBD2 (6 bases). V lost 0 bases and J lost 1, with 13 bases in between. The CDR3 is made up of 16 amino acids. Germline assignment: CDR1 LGHNA and CDR2 YSLEER. CDR3 sequence: CASSQEGGGGSYEQYF. For the CDR3, the DNA is TGCGCCAGCAGCCAAGAGGGGGGTGGAGGTTCCTACGAGCAGTACTTC.

The chain uses TRBV6-1 and TRBJ2-2; D is perhaps TRBD1 (6 bases). V was cut by 7 bases and J by 7 bases, with 16 bases left in between. Per the germline V gene, CDR1 is MNHNS and CDR2 is SASEGT. The CDR3 runs 14 residues. The CDR3 region is CASKLDSHNGELFF. CDR3 nucleotides: TGTGCCAGCAAATTGGACAGCCATAACGGGGAGCTGTTTTTT.

The gene calls are TRBV6-1 and TRBJ2-5; possibly TRBD1 or TRBD2 for D (6 bases each). The V end lost 7 bases, the J end lost 8 bases, and 32 bases lay between the germline ends. The germline V gene encodes CDR1 MNHNS and CDR2 SASEGT. CDR3 length equals 18 residues. The CDR3 is CASTREGGGGRGPDTQYF. CDR3 sequence (DNA): TGTGCCAGCACCCGCGAGGGGGGAGGAGGCCGAGGCCCAGATACCCAGTACTTC.

This clonotype was counted ten times or more. This chain links TRBV6-5 with TRBJ2-2; D is possibly TRBD1 (6 bases). Germline CDR1 reads MNHEY; CDR2 reads SVGAGI. CDR3 size: 14 residues. Trimming removed 2 bases from V and 6 bases from J, with 10 bases in between. DNA of the CDR3: TGTGCCAGCAGTTACATGACAGGTCCCGGGGAGCTGTTTTTT. It translates to CASSYMTGPGELFF.